This passage covers 20 T cell receptor beta chains from one sample sequenced in a study of diagnostic markers for celiac disease. TCRdb reprocessed the reads and reports one entry per CDR3 protein, with no DNA. Here the sample table reports roughly 5,600 distinct CDR3 sequences. The sample was either unsorted cells or a sorted T cell fraction (not recorded which). The receptors shown here come from a human donor. This table probably holds off-target reads from a library built for another chain.

CDR3: CASSWRSGTPSGANVLTF. The V gene is TRBV7-2, the J gene TRBJ2-6; the D call from TCRdb, TRBD2, cannot be confirmed without DNA. The germline V gene encodes CDR1 SGHTA and CDR2 FQGNSA. This CDR3 has 18 amino acids.

This chain uses TRBV11-2 with TRBJ1-1. The CDR3 length is 12 residues. CDR1 and CDR2 (germline): SGHAT, FQNNGV. The CDR3 spells CASSLGRLEAFF.

This clonotype is classed as medium-sized (0.01 to 0.1%) by frequency. The rearrangement uses TRBV9 and TRBJ2-7. CDR1 is SGDLS, CDR2 YYNGEE, per germline. This CDR3 region has 13 residues. This chain's CDR3 is CASSTGGPYEQYF.

This clonotype is called medium-sized based on its frequency. The gene calls are TRBV6-5 and TRBJ2-7; the D gene TCRdb calls, TRBD2, cannot be checked with no DNA. This CDR3 is built from 14 residues. Germline loops: CDR1 MNHEY, CDR2 SVGAGI. The CDR3 sequence is CASSRTSGSYEQYF.

V gene TRBV7-2 combines with J gene TRBJ2-1; TCRdb proposes TRBD2, but this gene call is untestable without DNA. Germline-derived CDR1 and CDR2 are SGHTA and FQGNSA. This CDR3 is 19 amino acids long. The CDR3 here is CASSRVASATRSSYNEQFF.

Frequency places this clonotype as medium-sized. The gene calls are TRBV5-1 and TRBJ1-6. There are 13 residues in the CDR3. The V gene's germline CDR1 is SGHRS and CDR2 YFSETQ. The CDR3 protein is CASSPDTNSPLHF.

This clonotype is deemed large by its frequency. The rearrangement uses TRBV12-3 or TRBV12-4 and TRBJ2-7; TCRdb lists TRBD1, though no DNA is available to test this call. The CDR3 runs to 18 residues. The CDR3 protein is CASSPNTDRASRPYEQYF.

V is TRBV12-3 or TRBV12-4 and J is TRBJ2-5. This CDR3 is 11 amino acids long. CDR3 amino acids: CASSLGETQYF.

CDR3 loop: CASRGRGFGEKLFF. The chain couples TRBV12-3 or TRBV12-4 to TRBJ1-4; TCRdb gives TRBD1 as the D gene, but with no DNA this cannot be confirmed. The CDR3 totals 14 residues.

The chain joins TRBV12-3 or TRBV12-4 to TRBJ2-6. The CDR3 runs to 14 residues. The CDR3: CASSSLAGANVLTF.

The V gene is TRBV20-1, the J gene TRBJ1-6. Per germline, CDR1 DFQATT and CDR2 SNEGSKA (reference sequence). The CDR3 extends over 14 amino acids. The CDR3 protein is CSANALFGNSPLHF.

The rearrangement joins TRBV7-2 to TRBJ2-1; the TCRdb call, TRBD1, lacks DNA for checking. The CDR3 extends over 14 amino acids. In germline, CDR1 is SGHTA, CDR2 FQGNSA. The CDR3 region is CASTLQAGRNEQFF.

The rearrangement links TRBV30 to TRBJ1-6; TCRdb selects TRBD1, and the lack of DNA leaves this call unchecked. Germline V CDR1 and CDR2: GTSNPN, SVGIG (reference sequence). The CDR3 runs to 12 residues. CDR3: CAWSRGNSPLHF. The entire variable domain, with the rest obtained from reference TRBV30 and TRBJ1-6, is as follows: SQTIHQWPATLVQPVGSPLSLECTVEGTSNPNLYWYRQAAGRGLQLLFYSVGIGQISSEVPQNLSASRPQDRQFILSSKKLLLSDSGFYLCAWSRGNSPLHFGNGTRLTVT.

The chain uses TRBV7-2 and TRBJ2-7. The CDR3 contains 14 residues. The V gene's germline CDR1 is SGHTA and CDR2 FQGNSA. The CDR3 region is CASSLGLFDYEQYF. Full variable domain (outside the CDR3, taken from reference TRBV7-2 and TRBJ2-7): GAGVSQSPSNKVTEKGKDVELRCDPISGHTALYWYRQSLGQGLEFLIYFQGNSAPDKSGLPSDRFSAERTGGSVSTLTIQRTQQEDSAVYLCASSLGLFDYEQYFGPGTRLTVT.

This clonotype is classed as medium-sized (0.01 to 0.1%) by frequency. V and J are TRBV3-1 and TRBJ2-6. CDR3 length: 13 residues. Germline V CDR1 and CDR2: LGHDT, YNNKEL (reference sequence). The CDR3 region is CASTSSGANVLTF.

This clonotype registers medium-sized by frequency. This chain uses TRBV5-5 with TRBJ1-3. The CDR3 loop spans 16 amino acids. The germline V gene encodes CDR1 SGHKS and CDR2 YYEKEE (reference sequence). CDR3 amino acids: CASSLGEVTPGNTIYF.

J is TRBJ2-1 and V is TRBV7-2; the D gene TCRdb calls, TRBD2, cannot be checked with no DNA. The CDR3 spans 12 residues. CDR1 is SGHTA and CDR2 is FQGNSA in the germline V gene. CDR3 protein: CASSRTHNEQFF. The full variable domain, in which reference TRBV7-2 and TRBJ2-1 provide the parts outside the CDR3, is GAGVSQSPSNKVTEKGKDVELRCDPISGHTALYWYRQSLGQGLEFLIYFQGNSAPDKSGLPSDRFSAERTGGSVSTLTIQRTQQEDSAVYLCASSRTHNEQFFGPGTRLTVL.

The genes are TRBV5-6 and TRBJ2-3. The CDR3 loop spans 14 amino acids. The germline V gene encodes CDR1 SGHDT and CDR2 YYEEEE. The CDR3 region is CASSLQTFTDTQYF.

The CDR3 is CASSSTTGASGNTIYF. This rearrangement joins TRBV5-1 to TRBJ1-3; TCRdb outputs TRBD1, but without DNA this stays unchecked. The CDR3 is 16 amino acids. The V gene's germline CDR1 is SGHRS and CDR2 YFSETQ.

The chain combines TRBV27 with TRBJ2-7; TCRdb indicates TRBD1, and absent DNA this call remains unverified. This CDR3 region has 12 residues. CDR1 is MNHEY, CDR2 SMNVEV, per germline (reference sequence). The chain's CDR3 is CASSFTGDEQYF.